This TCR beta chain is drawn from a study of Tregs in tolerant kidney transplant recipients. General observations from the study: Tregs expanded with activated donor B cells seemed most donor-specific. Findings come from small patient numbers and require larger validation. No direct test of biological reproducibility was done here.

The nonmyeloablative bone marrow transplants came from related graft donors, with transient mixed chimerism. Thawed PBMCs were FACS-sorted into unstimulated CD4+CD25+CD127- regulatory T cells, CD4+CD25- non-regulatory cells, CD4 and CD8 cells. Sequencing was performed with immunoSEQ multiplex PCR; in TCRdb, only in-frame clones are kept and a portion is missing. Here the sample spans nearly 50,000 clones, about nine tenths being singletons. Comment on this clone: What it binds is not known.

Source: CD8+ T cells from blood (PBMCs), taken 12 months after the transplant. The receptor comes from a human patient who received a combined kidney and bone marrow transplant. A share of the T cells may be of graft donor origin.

The CDR3 coding sequence is TGTGCCAGCACCCAGGGACAGGCAACTGAAAAACTGTTTTTT. Protein product: CASTQGQATEKLFF. V usage is TRBV28 and J usage is TRBJ1-4; 8 nucleotides agree with TRBD1. The CDR3 has 14 amino acids. The ends lost 7 bases at V and 7 bases at J; junction bases unmatched: 8. Looked up from germline, CDR1 is MDHEN and CDR2 is SYDVKM.